The clone carrying this T cell receptor beta chain was recorded at least ten times. What it binds is unknown. The data derive from a study of T cell repertoires in cytomegalovirus infection. On the study more broadly: Selected CMV epitopes included recently identified HLA-C-restricted ones as well as well-studied HLA-B-restricted ones. Both a matching HLA type and CMV infection were indicated by public TCR beta signatures.

A single record per CDR3 protein comes from TCRdb applying MiXCR to the reads. The data hold approximately 1,000,000 distinct CDR3 sequences, with less than 35% observed a single time. Whole-study findings and limits: Of the TCR beta families, the public ones yielded a cumulative frequency that identified carriers of CMV plus the relevant HLA. HLA-C-restricted TCR beta clonotypes specific for CMV led the ex vivo response.

Germline values: CDR1 SGHVS, CDR2 FQNEAQ. Trimming cost V 4 bases and J 6 bases, with 9 bases left between them. The CDR3 length is 12 residues. The sequences come from cultured CD8+ T cells from PBMCs, collected from culture after CMV antigen stimulation. The origin of this receptor is a human donor in good health (CMV status not recorded). Some clones in this sample may be carry-over from other donors' samples. J is TRBJ1-1 and V is TRBV7-8; the D is unclear. Written as DNA, the CDR3 is TGTGCCAGCAGCTCCTGGGCGGCTGAAGCTTTCTTT. Residues: CASSSWAAEAFF.